The next 30 T cell receptor beta chains were all read from a single sample in a study of early T cells in non-severe SARS-CoV-2 infection. TCRdb re-analysed the 5' RACE reads in MiXCR, keeping a single row per CDR3 protein. The sample shows tens of thousands of distinct CDR3 sequences, over 3.5% of them seen only once. Sequencing was performed on whole blood. These receptors were obtained from an adult who was a healthcare worker with PCR-confirmed SARS-CoV-2 infection or an uninfected control (not recorded which).

There are many counts of this clonotype. This rearrangement joins TRBV27 to TRBJ1-2; D is unclear. Trimming pared 4 bases from V and 7 bases from J, leaving 16 bases between. CDR1 and CDR2 from the germline V gene are MNHEY and SMNVEV (reference sequence). CDR3 length: 14 residues. The chain's CDR3 is CASSYVGDDAGYTF. The DNA of the CDR3 is TGTGCCAGCAGTTATGTGGGAGACGATGCTGGCTACACCTTC.

By share, this clonotype counts as medium-sized (0.01 to 0.1%). The chain uses TRBV19 and TRBJ2-2; no definite D call. Trimming took 2 bases from V and 5 from J, leaving 15 bases between them. CDR1 and CDR2 (germline): LNHDA, SQIVND (reference sequence). This CDR3 contains 16 residues. The DNA of the CDR3 is TGTGCCAGTAGTATACAACTCGGTTCTATGACCGGGGAGCTGTTTTTT. Translating it yields CASSIQLGSMTGELFF.

This clonotype was observed a few times. The V gene is TRBV18, the J gene TRBJ2-7, with D perhaps assigned TRBD1 or TRBD2 (6 bases each). The V and J ends lost 3 bases and 0 bases respectively, with 12 bases between them. This CDR3 region has 15 residues. Germline values: CDR1 KGHSH, CDR2 LQKENI. The CDR3 reads CASSPRGGTSYEQYF. CDR3 DNA sequence: TGTGCCAGCTCACCCCGAGGGGGGACCTCCTACGAGCAGTACTTC.

This clonotype has ten or more counts. DNA for the CDR3: TGTGCCAGCAGCTCCCAGCCGACAGGAGGCACCGGGGAGCTGTTTTTT. Amino acids: CASSSQPTGGTGELFF. V gene TRBV7-8 combines with J gene TRBJ2-2, with D tentatively TRBD1 (6 bases). V was shortened by 4 bases and J by 4 bases, with 16 bases between the two germline ends. This CDR3 is 16 amino acids long. The germline V gene encodes CDR1 SGHVS and CDR2 FQNEAQ.

There are many counts of this clonotype. The V gene is TRBV6-2 or TRBV6-3, the J gene TRBJ2-7; no reliable D call. Trimming stripped 0 bases from V and 0 bases from J, with 6 bases between. Germline CDR1 is MNHEY and CDR2 is SVGEGT. CDR3 size: 14 residues. CDR3 protein: CASSYSQSSYEQYV. In DNA, the CDR3 is TGTGCCAGCAGTTACTCACAGAGCTCCTACGAGCAGTACGTC.

This clonotype was seen at least ten times. This sequence joins TRBV12-3 or TRBV12-4 and TRBJ1-1; 7 nucleotides align to TRBD1. The junction had 13 bases not matched to a gene; V was cut back by 8 bases and J by 1 base. The CDR3 spans 16 residues. The DNA for the CDR3 is TGTGCCAGCGGTCTGACCAGGGGACAGCCGAACACTGAAGCTTTCTTT. Amino acids: CASGLTRGQPNTEAFF.

This clonotype was recorded at least ten times. This chain uses TRBV27 with TRBJ2-1; D is perhaps TRBD1 (6 bases). From germline, CDR1 is MNHEY and CDR2 SMNVEV (reference sequence). The germline V and J ends were trimmed by 5 bases and 5 bases, with 16 bases remaining between them. The CDR3 runs 15 residues. The CDR3 here is CASSKLGAPNNEQFF. CDR3 coding DNA: TGTGCCAGCAGTAAGCTGGGGGCCCCAAACAATGAGCAGTTCTTC.

This clonotype was seen at least ten times. The rearrangement links TRBV7-8 to TRBJ2-5; D remains unclear. Germline V lookup: CDR1 SGHVS, CDR2 FQNEAQ. The V end lost 2 bases, the J end lost 5 bases, and 18 bases lay between the germline ends. This CDR3 spans 16 amino acids. The CDR3 nucleotides are TGTGCCAGCAGCTTATTCGGTGTCCGGAAACAGGAGACCCAGTACTTC. Translated: CASSLFGVRKQETQYF.

In this sample, this clonotype turned up many times. The rearrangement joins TRBV9 to TRBJ1-1; weak D call: TRBD1 (6 bases). The CDR3 sequence is 13 residues long. The V end lost 5 bases, the J end lost 4 bases, and 12 bases lay between the germline ends. Germline assignment: CDR1 SGDLS and CDR2 YYNGEE. The CDR3 protein is CASSQGLTTEAFF. The DNA for the CDR3 is TGTGCCAGCAGTCAGGGGCTAACCACTGAAGCTTTCTTT.

This clonotype was found a few times. The V call is TRBV7-2, the J call TRBJ1-2, with D hard to call. The CDR3 length is 13 residues. From germline, CDR1 is SGHTA and CDR2 FQGNSA. V lost 5 bases and J 5 bases, leaving 12 bases between the germline ends. The CDR3 DNA reads as TGTGCCAGCAGCCTAGGGCCAGAGTATGGCTACACCTTC. Residues: CASSLGPEYGYTF.

The chain has TRBV20-1 and TRBJ1-1, with 11 bases matching TRBD1. V gave up 2 bases and J gave up 2 bases; unmatched junction bases: 10. The CDR3 covers 17 residues. Germline V gene sequence: CDR1 DFQATT, CDR2 SNEGSKA (reference sequence). CDR3 protein: CSARLPGDRGKNTEAFF. In nucleotides, the CDR3 is TGCAGTGCTAGACTACCCGGGGACAGGGGGAAAAACACTGAAGCTTTCTTT.

This clonotype appeared many times. The rearrangement links TRBV7-2 to TRBJ1-1; weak D call: TRBD1 (5 bases). The CDR3 runs 15 residues. V shed 8 bases and J shed 5 bases, with 21 bases lying between them. The V gene's germline CDR1 is SGHTA and CDR2 FQGNSA. The CDR3 sequence is CASLSHGGTRTEAFF. In DNA, the CDR3 is TGTGCCAGCCTTAGCCACGGGGGGACGAGGACTGAAGCTTTCTTT.

This clonotype occurred a few times. The V and J genes are TRBV27 and TRBJ1-4; 9 bases match TRBD1. Germline CDR1 reads MNHEY; CDR2 reads SMNVEV (reference sequence). The CDR3 consists of 16 residues. With V trimmed by 5 bases and J by 8 bases, 12 bases remained unmatched. In DNA form, the CDR3 reads TGTGCCAGCAGTCGAAATCCCGGGACAGGGTACGAAAAACTGTTTTTT. Translating gives CASSRNPGTGYEKLFF.

This clonotype came up many times. The gene calls are TRBV5-1 and TRBJ2-2; D unresolved. This CDR3 spans 14 amino acids. CDR1 and CDR2 (germline): SGHRS, YFSETQ. Trimming took 1 base from V and 8 from J, leaving 12 bases between them. The CDR3 DNA reads TGCGCCAGCAGCTTGAGTCAGACCGCGGGGGAGCTGTTTTTT. This codes for CASSLSQTAGELFF.

This clonotype showed up many times. The V and J genes are TRBV6-2 or TRBV6-3 and TRBJ2-2, with 7 bases identical to TRBD1. This CDR3 has 17 amino acids. The germline V gene encodes CDR1 MNHEY and CDR2 SVGEGT. J gave up 2 bases and V 5 bases, and 11 bases lay outside the gene matches. The CDR3 region is CASSTYRGVFNTGELFF. The CDR3 DNA reads as TGTGCCAGCAGTACCTACAGGGGAGTTTTTAACACCGGGGAGCTGTTTTTT.

Details on this clonotype: A single base separates this from a much larger clone, so it may be a read error. The CDR3 reads CSVLGVFQETQYF. The DNA of the CDR3 is TGCAGCGTTTTGGGAGTGTTCCAAGAGACCCAGTACTTC. The rearrangement links TRBV29-1 to TRBJ2-5, with D possibly TRBD2 on 5 matching bases. In germline, CDR1 is SQVTM, CDR2 ANQGSEA. The CDR3 has 13 residues. V lost 5 bases, J lost 1 base, and 11 bases lay in between.

This clonotype was detected many times. The chain joins TRBV12-3 or TRBV12-4 to TRBJ1-1; no clear D gene. The length of the CDR3 is 11 residues. V was clipped by 3 bases and J by 7 bases, with 6 bases between them. CDR3 coding DNA: TGTGCCAGCAGTTTTCCGGGTGAAGCTTTCTTT. Its protein is CASSFPGEAFF.

This clonotype was counted many times. J is TRBJ2-2 and V is TRBV4-2, with 8 bases that match TRBD2. Germline CDR1 LGHNA, CDR2 YNFKEQ. The CDR3 sequence is 16 residues long. The junction had 6 bases not matched to a gene; V was cut back by 0 bases and J by 6 bases. The CDR3 DNA follows: TGTGCCAGCAGCCAAGAAGCGGGAGTGGCCGCCGGGGAGCTGTTTTTT. The encoded protein is CASSQEAGVAAGELFF.

The gene calls are TRBV4-3 and TRBJ2-3, with 7 nucleotides matching TRBD2. With V trimmed by 0 bases and J by 9 bases, 6 bases remained unmatched. The CDR3 covers 14 residues. Germline CDR1 is LGHNA and CDR2 is YSLEER. The CDR3 DNA reads TGCGCCAGCAGCCAAGAGTCACTAGCGATCACGCAGTATTTT. It specifies CASSQESLAITQYF.

V and J are TRBV20-1 and TRBJ2-3; 15 nucleotides agree with TRBD2. The junction had 5 bases not matched to a gene; V was cut back by 2 bases and J by 5 bases. CDR1 is DFQATT and CDR2 is SNEGSKA in the germline V gene (reference sequence). There are 16 residues in the CDR3. Here the CDR3 reads CSARRTSGRGLDTQYF. CDR3 bases: TGCAGTGCTAGACGGACTAGCGGGAGGGGTTTAGATACGCAGTATTTT.

This clonotype was found a few times. The J gene is TRBJ2-7, the V gene TRBV20-1, with D unresolved. Looked up from germline, CDR1 is DFQATT and CDR2 is SNEGSKA (reference sequence). The CDR3 loop spans 14 amino acids. Trimming took off 1 base at V and 5 bases at J, with 15 bases between the two ends. The CDR3 DNA reads as TGCAGTGCTAGAGTCGGTGCATTGATGGACGAGCAGTACTTC. The encoded protein is CSARVGALMDEQYF.

In this sample, this clonotype turned up many times. The V call is TRBV19, the J call TRBJ2-7; 12 bases line up with TRBD1. Germline CDR1 LNHDA, CDR2 SQIVND (reference sequence). Germline trimming cut 6 bases from V and 5 bases from J; bases unmatched to any gene: 5. The CDR3 contains 14 residues. This CDR3 reads CASSAGTGGHEQYF. The DNA for the CDR3 is TGTGCCAGTAGCGCCGGGACAGGGGGCCACGAGCAGTACTTC. The full variable domain, rest sourced from reference TRBV19 and TRBJ2-7, is DGGITQSPKYLFRKEGQNVTLSCEQNLNHDAMYWYRQDPGQGLRLIYYSQIVNDFQKGDIAEGYSVSREKKESFPLTVTSAQKNPTAFYLCASSAGTGGHEQYFGPGTRLTVT.

This clonotype was counted at least ten times. The chain recombines TRBV3-1 with TRBJ2-5, with 8 bases aligning to TRBD2. CDR3 size: 19 residues. V lost 2 bases, J lost 1 base, and 15 bases stayed unmatched. Germline loops: CDR1 LGHDT, CDR2 YNNKEL (reference sequence). CDR3 coding DNA: TGTGCCAGCAGCCAACCAGCGAGATCTAGCGGGCGGATCCAAGAGACCCAGTACTTC. Its protein product is CASSQPARSSGRIQETQYF.

This clonotype has just a few counts. J is TRBJ2-7 and V is TRBV5-1; no clear D gene. The CDR3 is made up of 17 amino acids. Deletions cut 1 base from V and 0 bases from J, with 17 bases between. Germline V gene lookup returns CDR1 SGHRS and CDR2 YFSETQ. The CDR3 spells CASSLFFSADPSYEQYF. The CDR3 region has the DNA TGCGCCAGCAGCTTGTTTTTTTCGGCGGATCCCTCCTACGAGCAGTACTTC.

This clonotype was recorded many times. The rearrangement uses TRBV20-1 and TRBJ2-1, with a tentative D call TRBD2 (5 bases). Trimming pared 3 bases from V and 8 bases from J, leaving 29 bases between. The CDR3 loop spans 18 amino acids. CDR1 and CDR2 from the germline V gene are DFQATT and SNEGSKA (reference sequence). The CDR3 sequence: CSASEIEEALLYIDEQFF. The CDR3 coding sequence is TGCAGTGCTAGTGAGATTGAGGAGGCCCTACTATACATTGATGAGCAGTTCTTC.

This clonotype was recorded many times. This chain links TRBV7-2 with TRBJ2-5, with 7 bases fitting TRBD2. This CDR3 region has 15 residues. V dropped 2 bases and J dropped 4; count of bases not matched to a gene: 7. Germline-derived CDR1 and CDR2 are SGHTA and FQGNSA. The CDR3 DNA reads as TGTGCCAGCAGCTTATCGGGGGGTCTGGGAGAGACCCAGTACTTC. As protein: CASSLSGGLGETQYF.

In this sample, this clonotype turned up many times. This chain connects TRBV6-5 to TRBJ1-1; D is possibly TRBD1 (6 bases). The CDR3 spans 14 residues. Germline CDR1 reads MNHEY; CDR2 reads SVGAGI. Trimming removed 6 bases from V and 2 bases from J, with 13 bases in between. The CDR3 protein is CASRGAGGNTEAFF. CDR3 nucleotides: TGTGCCAGCAGGGGGGCTGGGGGAAACACTGAAGCTTTCTTT.

This clonotype was recorded many times. The rearrangement links TRBV12-5 to TRBJ2-5; 7 bases match TRBD2. The CDR3 has 14 amino acids. Germline values: CDR1 LGHNT, CDR2 FRNRAP. The V gene end was trimmed by 2 bases and the J gene end by 9 bases; junction bases not matched to a gene: 9. CDR3 loop: CASGLPGGGTPQYF. In DNA form, the CDR3 reads TGTGCTAGTGGTTTGCCGGGGGGTGGGACCCCCCAGTACTTC.

The chain joins TRBV29-1 to TRBJ2-3, with 7 bases that match TRBD1. The V gene end was trimmed by 7 bases and the J gene end by 6 bases; junction bases not matched to a gene: 10. The CDR3 consists of 13 residues. CDR1 is SQVTM and CDR2 is ANQGSEA in the germline V gene. The CDR3 bases are TGCAGCGCCGCCAGGGGGACCATGGATACGCAGTATTTT. Translated, it gives CSAARGTMDTQYF.

Many counts were recorded for this clonotype. DNA for the CDR3: TGTGCCAGCAGAGTCCGACTAGCGGGAGCCACATCTCAGGCCGCCGGGGAGCTGTTTTTT. This encodes CASRVRLAGATSQAAGELFF. V and J are TRBV2 and TRBJ2-2, with 12 bases identical to TRBD2. The CDR3 totals 20 residues. V shed 6 bases and J 6 bases; nucleotides not matched to a gene: 20. Looked up from germline, CDR1 is SNHLY and CDR2 is FYNNEI.